These 25 T cell receptor beta chains originate from one sample sequenced in a study of cytotoxic CD8 clonotypes in ibrutinib-treated CLL (dated by TCRdb to the early 2020s). Taken with the paper, the label for time point translates to: about 11 months on ibrutinib. Library generation was performed with the immunoSEQ multiplex PCR assay. TCRdb limited this immuneACCESS table to in-frame rearrangements with V and J called. A share of clones is missing; checked studies link under half to unresolved V genes, and the rest is unexplained. Here the sample has tens of thousands of clones; 65% to 75% occur a single time. Roughly 45% of the sample is held by the ten biggest clonotypes. Sequences were derived from PBMCs, sampled after 12 months of ibrutinib treatment. These receptors were obtained from a human donor with chronic lymphocytic leukemia.

The V and J genes are TRBV7-3 and TRBJ2-2; TRBD2 might be the D (6 bases). The V gene's germline CDR1 is SGHTA and CDR2 FQGTGA. The CDR3 is 15 residues long. V was shortened by 5 bases and J by 5 bases, with 15 bases between the two germline ends. DNA for the CDR3: TGTGCCAGCAGCCTAGGAGGACTATCGACCGGGGAGCTGTTTTTT. Protein product: CASSLGGLSTGELFF.

This clone showed up just a few times. The chain carries TRBV18 and TRBJ2-1; perhaps D is TRBD1 or TRBD2 (5 bases each). The germline CDR1 and CDR2 sequences are KGHSH and LQKENI. The CDR3 has 18 residues. Trimming stripped 4 bases from V and 4 bases from J, with 23 bases between. CDR3 in amino acids: CASSHGERGASTYNEQFF. DNA for the CDR3: TGTGCCAGCTCACACGGCGAGAGGGGCGCCTCGACGTACAATGAGCAGTTCTTC.

In this sample, this clone turned up a few times. The chain is built from TRBV29-1 and TRBJ2-1, with 10 bases fitting TRBD1. CDR3 length equals 14 residues. Losses at the gene ends were 4 bases for V and 3 bases for J; bases not matched to a gene: 3. Germline V gene data show CDR1 as SQVTM and CDR2 as ANQGSEA. CDR3 loop: CSVAGDRGYNEQFF. The CDR3 DNA sequence: TGCAGCGTTGCCGGGGACAGGGGCTACAATGAGCAGTTCTTC.

The table lists this clone with a few counts. The chain employs TRBV6-6 and TRBJ2-2; maybe TRBD2 (5 bases). V lost 0 bases, J lost 10 bases, and 18 bases lay in between. The CDR3 is 16 residues long. Germline CDR1 and CDR2: MNHNY and SVGAGI (reference sequence). The CDR3 is CASSYSSEELGVELFF. In nucleotides, the CDR3 is TGTGCCAGCAGTTACTCTTCGGAAGAACTAGGAGTGGAGCTGTTTTTT.

The chain employs TRBV9 and TRBJ2-1, with 11 bases fitting TRBD2. This CDR3 is 15 amino acids long. Trimming removed 0 bases from V and 8 bases from J; junction bases left unmatched: 4. Germline-derived CDR1 and CDR2 are SGDLS and YYNGEE. CDR3 DNA sequence: TGTGCCAGCAGCGTAGCGGGACTAGCGGTTGATGAGCAGTTCTTC. This codes for CASSVAGLAVDEQFF.

The chain employs TRBV18 and TRBJ1-5, with 7 bases identical to TRBD1. The trim removed 2 bases at V and 2 bases at J, leaving 6 bases unmatched. The CDR3 has 16 residues. Per the germline V gene, CDR1 is KGHSH and CDR2 is LQKENI. CDR3 sequence reads: CASSPSARGGNQPQHF. CDR3 coding DNA: TGTGCCAGCTCACCATCGGCCAGGGGGGGCAATCAGCCCCAGCATTTT.

The V and J genes are TRBV6-5 and TRBJ1-4, with D hard to call. The V end was cut by 7 bases, the J end by 4 bases, with 10 bases between. The CDR3 extends over 13 amino acids. The germline V gene encodes CDR1 MNHEY and CDR2 SVGAGI. CDR3 bases: TGTGCCAGCAAGCGGCAGCATAATGAAAAACTGTTTTTT. Encoded protein: CASKRQHNEKLFF.

This clone was counted a few times. The chain employs TRBV6-1 and TRBJ2-7, with D unresolved. Deletions cut 5 bases from V and 2 bases from J, with 7 bases between. The CDR3 is 12 amino acids. Looked up from germline, CDR1 is MNHNS and CDR2 is SASEGT. CDR3 amino acids: CASSTRPYEQYF. CDR3 DNA: TGTGCCAGCAGTACTCGCCCCTACGAGCAGTACTTC.

The chain is built from TRBV6-1 and TRBJ2-7; possibly TRBD1 or TRBD2 for D (6 bases each). There are 17 residues in the CDR3. The ends were cut back, 1 base at V and 2 bases at J, with 18 bases in the middle. Germline lookup yields CDR1 MNHNS and CDR2 SASEGT. The CDR3 DNA follows: TGTGCCAGCAGTGAAGGGACAGCGGGCGAATTTCCCTACGAGCAGTACTTC. Translation: CASSEGTAGEFPYEQYF.

V gene TRBV9 combines with J gene TRBJ2-3; D unresolved. V lost 5 bases and J lost 1, with 14 bases in between. CDR1 and CDR2 (germline): SGDLS, YYNGEE. The CDR3 consists of 15 residues. The CDR3 region has the DNA TGTGCCAGCAGTCTTTTAGAAATGCGCACAGATACGCAGTATTTT. This encodes CASSLLEMRTDTQYF.

This chain joins TRBV6-1 and TRBJ2-7, with TRBD1 matching over 9 bases. CDR3 length equals 13 residues. CDR1 is MNHNS and CDR2 is SASEGT in the germline V gene. Trimming removed 7 bases from V and 3 bases from J; junction bases left unmatched: 4. The CDR3: CASTTGGGYEQYF. Here the CDR3 DNA reads TGTGCCAGCACGACAGGGGGAGGCTACGAGCAGTACTTC.

The chain couples TRBV15 to TRBJ2-5, with TRBD2 identical over 8 bases. The germline CDR1 and CDR2 sequences are LNHNV and YYDKDF (reference sequence). CDR3 length: 17 residues. V lost 1 base and J lost 1; bases outside the gene matches: 8. The CDR3 sequence is CATSRVWSGGPQETQYF. CDR3 nucleotide sequence: TGTGCCACCAGCAGAGTCTGGTCGGGAGGGCCCCAAGAGACCCAGTACTTC.

The rearrangement links TRBV11-2 to TRBJ2-2; D might be TRBD2 (6 bases). The ends were cut back, 5 bases at V and 7 bases at J, with 20 bases in the middle. CDR1 and CDR2 (germline): SGHAT, FQNNGV. This CDR3 comprises 16 residues. Here the CDR3 reads CASSPRAGLWGGELFF. CDR3 bases: TGTGCCAGCAGCCCTAGGGCGGGGCTTTGGGGCGGGGAGCTGTTTTTT.

The rearrangement uses TRBV7-3 and TRBJ2-3, with D possibly matching TRBD1 (5 bases). V was cut by 5 bases and J by 4 bases, with 7 bases left in between. Germline lookup yields CDR1 SGHTA and CDR2 FQGTGA. The CDR3 length is 12 residues. The CDR3, as DNA: TGTGCCAGCAGCAGGGGCGCAGATACGCAGTATTTT. Amino acid sequence: CASSRGADTQYF. Variable domain in full (rest from reference TRBV7-3 and TRBJ2-3): GAGVSQTPSNKVTEKGKYVELRCDPISGHTALYWYRQSLGQGPEFLIYFQGTGAADDSGLPNDRFFAVRPEGSVSTLKIQRTERGDSAVYLCASSRGADTQYFGPGTRLTVL.

V and J are TRBV7-2 and TRBJ2-7; maybe TRBD1 (5 bases). CDR3 length: 13 amino acids. Germline CDR1 is SGHTA and CDR2 is FQGNSA. V was pared by 6 bases and J by 2 bases, with 11 bases between. The CDR3 nucleotides are TGTGCCAGCAGGCTAGACAGCACCTACGAGCAGTACTTC. Its translation: CASRLDSTYEQYF.

The CDR3 DNA follows: TGTGCCAGCAGCTTGGCCCACCGGGAGCAGTTCTTC. This sequence encodes CASSLAHREQFF. The rearrangement joins TRBV5-4 to TRBJ2-1; D is undetermined. The CDR3 contains 12 residues. V dropped 0 bases and J dropped 10 bases, with 8 bases sitting between them. Looked up from germline, CDR1 is SGHNT and CDR2 is YYREEE (reference sequence).

The genes are TRBV7-9 and TRBJ1-2; a possible D gene is TRBD1 (6 bases). V lost 4 bases, J lost 2 bases, and 11 bases lay in between. Germline-derived CDR1 and CDR2 are SEHNR and FQNEAQ (reference sequence). The length of the CDR3 is 14 residues. The CDR3 nucleotides read TGTGCCAGCAGCTCAGGGGTCCGCAACTATGGCTACACCTTC. Amino acids: CASSSGVRNYGYTF.

The chain recombines TRBV29-1 with TRBJ2-1, with 7 positions matching TRBD2. The CDR3 contains 11 residues. V was clipped by 4 bases and J by 8 bases; unmatched bases: 2. CDR1 is SQVTM, CDR2 ANQGSEA, per germline. The CDR3 DNA reads as TGCAGCGTTGGGGGGAGGGATGAGCAGTTCTTC. Translation: CSVGGRDEQFF.

The J gene is TRBJ2-5, the V gene TRBV30; D possibly uses TRBD1 or TRBD2 (5 bases each). This CDR3 has 12 residues. The V end lost 3 bases, the J end lost 5 bases, and 10 bases lay between the germline ends. From germline, CDR1 is GTSNPN and CDR2 SVGIG (reference sequence). Here the CDR3 reads CAWRGTRETQYF. Here the CDR3 DNA reads TGTGCCTGGAGGGGGACGAGGGAGACCCAGTACTTC.

This clone was found a few times. The chain recombines TRBV7-2 with TRBJ2-1; TRBD2 might be the D (6 bases). CDR3 length: 15 residues. CDR1 is SGHTA, CDR2 FQGNSA, per germline. Trimming left V 1 base short and J 2 bases short, with 9 bases between. Written as DNA, the CDR3 is TGTGCCAGCAGCTTAGTTGGCGGGACCTACAATGAGCAGTTCTTC. Translated: CASSLVGGTYNEQFF.

The chain has TRBV9 and TRBJ2-7, with D possibly matching TRBD2 (6 bases). V was cut by 5 bases and J by 7 bases, with 16 bases left in between. This CDR3 comprises 13 residues. Germline CDR1 SGDLS, CDR2 YYNGEE. The CDR3 loop is CASSSGPTREQYF. The CDR3 nucleotides read TGTGCCAGCAGTAGCGGTCCGACCCGTGAGCAGTACTTC.

The rearrangement uses TRBV10-3 and TRBJ2-7, with 13 bases fitting TRBD2. Germline V gene data show CDR1 as ENHRY and CDR2 as SYGVKD. This CDR3 has 13 amino acids. V lost 10 bases, J lost 6 bases, and 6 bases stayed unmatched. CDR3 in DNA: TGTGCCACAGGACTAGCGGGAGTTCCCGAGCAGTACTTC. Amino acid sequence: CATGLAGVPEQYF.

The genes are TRBV5-3 and TRBJ2-3; 12 bases fit TRBD1. TRBV5-3 has ORF status, its function being uncertain. CDR3 length: 18 residues. The trim removed 6 bases at V and 0 bases at J, leaving 11 bases unmatched. CDR3 bases: TGTGCCAGAAAGATTATAGGGACAGGGGGCCGGAGCACAGATACGCAGTATTTT. Its protein is CARKIIGTGGRSTDTQYF.

Only a few counts were recorded for this clone. The genes are TRBV6-5 and TRBJ2-7; D call uncertain. V was cut by 6 bases and J by 5 bases, with 17 bases left in between. The CDR3 is made up of 14 amino acids. Germline CDR1 MNHEY, CDR2 SVGAGI. CDR3 nucleotide sequence: TGTGCCAGCAGACCCCTAAGAAGTGGCGACGAGCAGTACTTC. Translated, it gives CASRPLRSGDEQYF.

This chain connects TRBV6-5 to TRBJ2-5, with TRBD2 matching 7 bases. The V gene's germline CDR1 is MNHEY and CDR2 SVGAGI. Unmatched junction bases numbered 4, after V lost 6 bases and J lost 0 bases. CDR3 size: 14 residues. Written as DNA, the CDR3 is TGTGCCAGCAGCCCGCGGGGGAACCAAGAGACCCAGTACTTC. It yields the protein CASSPRGNQETQYF.